A single T cell receptor (beta chain) is shown here with its context. The antigen is unknown. Between the trimmed V and J ends, which lost 5 bases and 3 bases, there was a span of 8 bases. CDR3 length equals 12 residues. Germline assignment: CDR1 SGHNT and CDR2 YENEEA. The study pooled second doses at about 4 or about 12 weeks. This specimen comes from a study of T cell responses to AZD1222 COVID-19 vaccine. Broader study findings: Baseline serostatus was positive in only 5 to 7 AZD1222 recipients. There were mostly white British donors and more females than males, and clonal diversity was possibly underestimated.

TCRdb's copy holds only in-frame clones and misses some; the assay was immunoSEQ multiplex PCR. The sample lists around 180,000 clones, 90% to 95% occurring once. The sequenced sample was peripheral blood, obtained 28 days after the second AZD1222 dose. The clonotype comes from an adult who received the AZD1222 COVID-19 vaccine. This chain links TRBV11-3 with TRBJ2-7; D is unresolved. Here the CDR3 reads CASSPRNYEQYF. The CDR3 DNA follows: TGTGCCAGCAGCCCTAGAAACTACGAGCAGTACTTC.